The T cell receptor (beta chain) under discussion was sequenced for a study of blood T cell repertoires in COVID-19. Under the authors' procedure: By means of reference gene primer amplification, nucleated cell counts were estimated. TCRdb's copy holds only in-frame clones and misses some; the assay was immunoSEQ multiplex PCR. The V and J calls and the clone size are those of that table, but D and trimming were determined from the DNA. The sample gives fewer than 300,000 clones, approximately 81% of which show up once; less than 4% is in the top ten. This sequence was found in a woman younger than 30 with acute or convalescent COVID-19. Sequenced: peripheral blood.

Here the CDR3 DNA reads TGTGCCAGCAGTTACCTGGGGACTAGCGGGTGGAATGAGCAGTTCTTC. Protein product: CASSYLGTSGWNEQFF. V usage is TRBV6-2 or TRBV6-3 and J usage is TRBJ2-1; 12 nucleotides agree with TRBD2. The V gene end was trimmed by 2 bases and the J gene end by 7 bases; junction bases not matched to a gene: 6. The CDR3 has 16 amino acids. In germline, CDR1 is MNHEY, CDR2 SVGEGT.